The 10 T cell receptor beta chains listed next were all sequenced from one sample in a study of blood T cell repertoires in COVID-19. TCRdb's table, derived via immunoSEQ multiplex PCR, lists solely in-frame clones and lacks some. The sample has under 250,000 clones; roughly nine tenths are singletons. The sequenced sample consisted of PBMCs or T cells enriched from blood (not recorded which). These TCRs come from a woman between 25 and 40 years old with acute COVID-19.

The gene calls are TRBV6-5 and TRBJ2-2; 9 bases are shared with TRBD1. CDR3 length: 15 amino acids. J was trimmed by 7 bases and V by 2 bases; bases with no gene match: 5. Germline CDR1 reads MNHEY; CDR2 reads SVGAGI. CDR3 DNA: TGTGCCAGCAGTTACCCCACAGGGGGCGACGGGGAGCTGTTTTTT. Translating gives CASSYPTGGDGELFF.

The chain's CDR3 is CAWSVRYTQYF. The CDR3 bases are TGTGCCTGGAGTGTACGGTATACGCAGTATTTT. This chain links TRBV30 with TRBJ2-3; D not resolved. Germline-derived CDR1 and CDR2 are GTSNPN and SVGIG (reference sequence). V gave up 0 bases and J gave up 7 bases, with 5 bases separating them. This CDR3 is 11 amino acids long.

The rearrangement uses TRBV30 and TRBJ1-5, with a weak D call TRBD1 (6 bases). Germline CDR1 GTSNPN, CDR2 SVGIG (reference sequence). The CDR3 is 14 residues long. V gave up 1 base and J gave up 6 bases, with 13 bases separating them. The CDR3 DNA sequence: TGTGCCTGGAGTGAATGGGGGGGCGGTCAGCCCCAGCATTTT. Translation: CAWSEWGGGQPQHF.

This chain uses TRBV6-2 or TRBV6-3 with TRBJ1-3, with D perhaps TRBD1 (6 bases). Trimming removed 2 bases at V and 3 bases at J, with 11 bases between. The germline V gene has CDR1 MNHEY and CDR2 SVGEGT. The CDR3 has 15 amino acids. For the CDR3, the DNA is TGTGCCAGCAGTTACCCGACAGGATTTGGAAACACCATATATTTT. It codes for CASSYPTGFGNTIYF.

The chain joins TRBV4-3 to TRBJ1-3; TRBD1 is a possible D gene (6 bases). V shed 0 bases and J shed 2 bases, with 8 bases lying between them. CDR1 and CDR2 (germline): LGHNA, YSLEER. The CDR3 contains 15 residues. CDR3 DNA: TGCGCCAGCAGCCAAGACTACAGGGCTGGAAACACCATATATTTT. Translated, it gives CASSQDYRAGNTIYF.

This clone was observed a single time. The rearrangement joins TRBV7-9 to TRBJ2-3; the match to TRBD2 covers 8 bases. The V gene's germline CDR1 is SEHNR and CDR2 FQNEAQ (reference sequence). This CDR3 comprises 16 residues. The V segment lost 6 bases and the J segment 4 bases; nucleotides outside the gene matches: 12. CDR3 DNA: TGTGCCAGCAGAGGACGGGCTAGCGGGCTGGCAGATACGCAGTATTTT. Protein sequence: CASRGRASGLADTQYF.

This clone has more than one count but fewer than ten. The genes are TRBV6-5 and TRBJ1-4; unclear D gene. Trimming pared 6 bases from V and 7 bases from J, leaving 12 bases between. CDR1 and CDR2 (germline): MNHEY, SVGAGI. CDR3 size: 13 residues. The CDR3 nucleotides read TGTGCCAGCAGGGTCTCTCGGGTTGAAAAACTGTTTTTT. Protein sequence: CASRVSRVEKLFF.

The chain combines TRBV5-6 with TRBJ2-7, with TRBD2 as a possible D gene (6 bases). The V end was cut by 3 bases, the J end by 3 bases, with 7 bases between. There are 12 residues in the CDR3. Germline-derived CDR1 and CDR2 are SGHDT and YYEEEE. The CDR3 nucleotides read TGTGCCAGCAGCTGGGGGGACTACGAGCAGTACTTC. Translation: CASSWGDYEQYF.

The chain employs TRBV30 and TRBJ1-1; unclear D gene. CDR3 size: 12 residues. Germline loops: CDR1 GTSNPN, CDR2 SVGIG (reference sequence). The V gene lost 0 bases and the J gene lost 7 bases, with 9 bases spanning the gap. The CDR3 here is CAWSVGGFEAFF. CDR3 bases: TGTGCCTGGAGTGTAGGAGGCTTTGAAGCTTTCTTT.

The chain combines TRBV6-2 or TRBV6-3 with TRBJ1-5; 7 bases are a match to TRBD1. The ends lost 2 bases at V and 2 bases at J; junction bases unmatched: 3. The germline CDR1 and CDR2 sequences are MNHEY and SVGEGT. The CDR3 is 15 amino acids. The CDR3 protein is CASSYRGQRNQPQHF. CDR3 bases: TGTGCCAGCAGTTACAGGGGACAGCGCAATCAGCCCCAGCATTTT.